Listed below are T cell receptor beta chains from one sample, sequenced in a study of OX40 agonist ivuxolimab in advanced cancers. The protocol was immunoSEQ multiplex PCR, while the TCRdb copy is restricted to in-frame clones and leaves out a portion. The profile shows some 16,000 clones, about three quarters of them singletons. The sample was CD4+ or CD8+ T cells sorted from blood, taken in a trial of the OX40 agonist ivuxolimab. All receptors derive from an adult with an advanced solid tumor such as melanoma, head and neck, liver or kidney cancer. The CDR3 runs from the conserved cysteine through the conserved F or W. D genes are given only for firm matches. Some rows have no size entry. The others give once, few or many, or a class for an expanded clone.

j_gene	len	v_gene	d_gene	abundance	CDR3nt	CDR3aa
TRBJ1-1	15	TRBV7-9	-	-	TGTGCCAGCAGTCCTACCAGGGGAGGAGAGACTGAAGCTTTCTTT	CASSPTRGGETEAFF
TRBJ1-6	14	TRBV7-2	-	few	TGTGCCAGCAGCCCCGGACAAGATAATTCACCCCTCCACTTT	CASSPGQDNSPLHF
TRBJ2-5	15	TRBV15	-	-	TGTGCCACCAGCAGAACGGAAAGCCAGAAAGAGACCCAGTACTTC	CATSRTESQKETQYF
TRBJ2-1	12	TRBV7-9	-	few	TGTGCCAGCAGCGACTACGGGCCTGAGCAGTTCTTC	CASSDYGPEQFF
TRBJ2-1	14	TRBV6-5	TRBD1	-	TGTGCCAGCATGGACAGGGGATCCTACAATGAGCAGTTCTTC	CASMDRGSYNEQFF
TRBJ1-2	15	TRBV2	TRBD1	-	TGTGCCAGCAGTCTCGGACAGGCCGCTAACTATGGCTACACCTTC	CASSLGQAANYGYTF
TRBJ1-5	12	TRBV27	-	-	TGTGCCAGCAGCCGACCTAATCAGCCCCAGCATTTT	CASSRPNQPQHF
TRBJ1-1	14	TRBV7-3	-	-	TGTGCCAGCAGCTTAAAGGGCAGAGAAACTGAAGCTTTCTTT	CASSLKGRETEAFF
TRBJ2-1	15	TRBV9	-	many	TGTGCCAGCAGCGTAGGGGACCAGCTATCCAATGAGCAGTTCTTC	CASSVGDQLSNEQFF
TRBJ2-1	16	TRBV4-2	TRBD2	medium-sized	TGTGCCAGCAGCCAAGATTCCCCACTAGCGGGTAATGAGCAGTTCTTC	CASSQDSPLAGNEQFF
TRBJ1-2	15	TRBV4-3	-	few	TGCGCCAGCAGCCCTTGGGAAGGGTCGGGCGTAGGCTACACCTTC	CASSPWEGSGVGYTF
TRBJ2-7	15	TRBV2	-	few	TGTGCCAGCAGTGCCCCAGTGGGTGGGGTCTCCGAGCAGTACTTC	CASSAPVGGVSEQYF
TRBJ2-1	15	TRBV7-3	-	-	TGTGCCAGCAGCGTCGGTGGGGCAGGGAACAATGAGCAGTTCTTC	CASSVGGAGNNEQFF
TRBJ2-5	15	TRBV5-4	-	-	TGTGCCAGCTCGAAGATGGGGAAGCTAGGCGAGACCCAGTACTTC	CASSKMGKLGETQYF
TRBJ2-1	16	TRBV19	TRBD2	few	TGTGCCAGTAGTTTCTCTAGCGGCCGAAAGGGGAATGAGCAGTTCTTC	CASSFSSGRKGNEQFF
TRBJ1-2	18	TRBV4-2	TRBD1	-	TGTGCCAGCAGCCACAGCCGGGACAGGGGACTCTCTAACTATGGCTACACCTTC	CASSHSRDRGLSNYGYTF
TRBJ1-1	12	TRBV7-9	TRBD1	-	TGTGCCAGCAGCTTAGGACAGGGAGAAGCTTTCTTT	CASSLGQGEAFF
TRBJ2-7	13	TRBV28	TRBD1	-	TGTGCCAGCAGACAGGGGGCAAGTGACGAGCAGTACTTC	CASRQGASDEQYF
TRBJ1-4	11	TRBV6-6	-	-	TGTGCCAGCAGTTACGATGAAAAACTGTTTTTT	CASSYDEKLFF
TRBJ2-1	13	TRBV7-2	-	-	TGTGCCAGCAGCTTGCGCGGCTATGGGGAGCAGTTCTTC	CASSLRGYGEQFF
TRBJ2-3	15	TRBV9	TRBD2	-	TGTGCCAGCAGCGTAGGGCCGGGGGGGGAAGATACGCAGTATTTT	CASSVGPGGEDTQYF
TRBJ2-5	15	TRBV10-2	TRBD2	-	TGCGCCAGTGGGACTAGCGGGGGGTTTCGAGAGACCCAGTACTTC	CASGTSGGFRETQYF
TRBJ1-2	16	TRBV9	-	once	TGTGCCAGCAGCGTAGTAATGTCGACCTGGTACTATGGCTACACCTTC	CASSVVMSTWYYGYTF
TRBJ2-1	24	TRBV27	TRBD1	-	TGTGCCAGCAGTTTAAACCCCCCGGGGGGAACGGGACAGGGTCTTCACTACTACTACAATGAGCAGTTCTTC	CASSLNPPGGTGQGLHYYYNEQFF
TRBJ1-2	14	TRBV4-3	-	-	TGCGCCAGCAGCCAAGATAGGACAGACTATGGCTACACCTTC	CASSQDRTDYGYTF
TRBJ2-3	13	TRBV5-1	TRBD1	-	TGCGCCAGCAGGACAGGGGGTACAGATACGCAGTATTTT	CASRTGGTDTQYF
TRBJ2-7	14	TRBV4-3	TRBD2	-	TGCGCCAGCAGCCCAGGGACTAGCGGCTACGAGCAGTACTTC	CASSPGTSGYEQYF
TRBJ2-7	15	TRBV4-1	TRBD2	medium-sized	TGCGCCAGCAGCCCGGGACTAGCGGGGGGCTACGAGCAGTACTTC	CASSPGLAGGYEQYF
TRBJ2-7	14	TRBV5-6	-	-	TGTGCCAGCAGCCTGGTCAGGAGGTTCTACGAGCAGTACTTC	CASSLVRRFYEQYF
TRBJ2-7	13	TRBV27	-	-	TGTGCCAGCGCGCCGGGAATCTCCTACGAGCAGTACTTC	CASAPGISYEQYF
TRBJ1-1	14	TRBV10-3	-	-	TGTGCCATCAGTGAATCAGGGATGAACACTGAAGCTTTCTTT	CAISESGMNTEAFF
TRBJ1-1	14	TRBV19	-	-	TGTGCCAGTAGTCCCCGGGGCCTGAACACTGAAGCTTTCTTT	CASSPRGLNTEAFF
TRBJ2-2	14	TRBV18	-	-	TGTGCCAGCTCACCACCGTTCGGTTCCGGGGAGCTGTTTTTT	CASSPPFGSGELFF
TRBJ1-1	13	TRBV27	-	-	TGTGCCAGCTATTCCGGGGGGTTCACTGAAGCTTTCTTT	CASYSGGFTEAFF
TRBJ2-1	14	TRBV27	-	-	TGTGCCAGCGCGTCGCGTGGATTCTTCAATGAGCAGTTCTTC	CASASRGFFNEQFF
TRBJ2-3	14	TRBV5-1	-	-	TGCGCCAGCAGCTTGTTCGCAGGGCTCATTACGCAGTATTTT	CASSLFAGLITQYF
TRBJ2-1	14	TRBV5-1	-	-	TGCGCCAGCAGCTTGGGAGGGGAAGGACGGGAGCAGTTCTTC	CASSLGGEGREQFF
TRBJ2-6	17	TRBV9	-	-	TGTGCCAGCAGCGTAGCTATCAGGCAACCTGGGGCCAACGTCCTGACTTTC	CASSVAIRQPGANVLTF
TRBJ2-2	13	TRBV19	-	-	TGTGCCACTCGACTAGAGAACACCGGGGAGCTGTTTTTT	CATRLENTGELFF
TRBJ2-1	16	TRBV5-1	TRBD1	-	TGCGCCAGCAGCCCCACCGGGACAGGGATGATCGATGAGCAGTTCTTC	CASSPTGTGMIDEQFF
TRBJ1-1	13	TRBV7-9	-	-	TGTGCCAGCAGCTGGGCGCGGGGGCCTGAAGCTTTCTTT	CASSWARGPEAFF